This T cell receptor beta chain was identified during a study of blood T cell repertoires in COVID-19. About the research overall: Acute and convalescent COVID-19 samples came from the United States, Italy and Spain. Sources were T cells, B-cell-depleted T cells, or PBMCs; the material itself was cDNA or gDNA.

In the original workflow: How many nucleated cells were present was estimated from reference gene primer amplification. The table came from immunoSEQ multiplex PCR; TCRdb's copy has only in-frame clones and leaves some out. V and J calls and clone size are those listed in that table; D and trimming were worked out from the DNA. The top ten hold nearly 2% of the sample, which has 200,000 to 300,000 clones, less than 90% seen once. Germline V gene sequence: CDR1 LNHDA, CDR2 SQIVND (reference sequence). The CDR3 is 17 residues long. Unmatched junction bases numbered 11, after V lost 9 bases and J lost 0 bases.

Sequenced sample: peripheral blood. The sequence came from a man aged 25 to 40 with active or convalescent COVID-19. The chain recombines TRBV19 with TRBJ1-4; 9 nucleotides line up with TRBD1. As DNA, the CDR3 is TGTGCCAGCAATACGCCGGGACAGGGAGCAACTAATGAAAAACTGTTTTTT. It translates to CASNTPGQGATNEKLFF. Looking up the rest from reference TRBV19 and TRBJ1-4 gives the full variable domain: DGGITQSPKYLFRKEGQNVTLSCEQNLNHDAMYWYRQDPGQGLRLIYYSQIVNDFQKGDIAEGYSVSREKKESFPLTVTSAQKNPTAFYLCASNTPGQGATNEKLFFGSGTQLSVL.